This paragraph reports one T cell receptor beta chain. Its matching antigen is unknown. The CDR3 is made up of 17 amino acids. CDR1 and CDR2 from the germline V gene are SEHNR and FQNEAQ (reference sequence). The junction had 7 bases not matched to a gene; V was cut back by 1 base and J by 5 bases. These data belong to a study of T-cell reconstitution after alpha-beta-depleted transplantation in children. Study-wide results and limits: Hyperexpanded clones declined; after one year, newly produced T cells mostly supplied diversity. Several hundred rapidly expanded clones from non-depleted graft cells reportedly supplied alpha-beta T cells about two months post-transplant. Surviving thymic progenitors and recipient T cells were the source of high TCRbeta diversity at day 60 in some patients.

Preparation of the TCRbeta library was carried out with unique molecular identifiers. MiXCR, run by TCRdb on the PCR reads, gives a single entry per CDR3 protein. The table includes about 980,000 distinct CDR3 sequences, less than 30% detected once. J is TRBJ2-5 and V is TRBV7-9; the match to TRBD2 covers 13 bases. The material sequenced was PBMCs, mostly from graft donor cells, taken 360 days after TCRalphabeta/CD19-depleted stem cell transplant. This TCR was recovered from a boy under two years old who had a stem cell transplant for SCID, so the T cells may come from the graft donor. CDR3: CASSLDQLAGGHETQYF. In nucleotides, the CDR3 is TGTGCCAGCAGCTTAGACCAACTAGCGGGGGGGCACGAGACCCAGTACTTC. Combining the CDR3 with reference TRBV7-9 and TRBJ2-5 gives the whole variable domain DTGVSQNPRHKITKRGQNVTFRCDPISEHNRLYWYRQTLGQGPEFLTYFQNEAQLEKSRLLSDRFSAERPKGSFSTLEIQRTEQGDSAMYLCASSLDQLAGGHETQYFGPGTRLLVL.